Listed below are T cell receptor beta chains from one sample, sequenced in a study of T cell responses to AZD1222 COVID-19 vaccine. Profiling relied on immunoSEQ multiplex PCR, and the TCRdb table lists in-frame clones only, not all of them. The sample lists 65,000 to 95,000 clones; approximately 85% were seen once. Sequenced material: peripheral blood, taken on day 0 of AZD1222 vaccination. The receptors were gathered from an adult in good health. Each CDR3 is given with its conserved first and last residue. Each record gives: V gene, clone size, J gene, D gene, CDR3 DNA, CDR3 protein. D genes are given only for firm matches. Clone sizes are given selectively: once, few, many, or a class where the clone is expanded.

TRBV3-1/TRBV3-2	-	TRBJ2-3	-	TGTGCCAGCAGCCAGGGGAGGGACAGTAGCACAGATACGCAGTATTTT	CASSQGRDSSTDTQYF
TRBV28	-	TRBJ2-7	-	TGTGCCAGCAGGACGGGCTACGAGCAGTACTTC	CASRTGYEQYF
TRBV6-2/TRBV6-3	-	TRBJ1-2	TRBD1	TGTGCCAGCAGCCGCGGGGGGACAGAGAGCCTCTATGGCTACACCTTC	CASSRGGTESLYGYTF
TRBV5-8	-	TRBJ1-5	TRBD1	TGTGCCAGCACCCCGGGGACAGGGGTTAGCAATCAGCCCCAGCATTTT	CASTPGTGVSNQPQHF
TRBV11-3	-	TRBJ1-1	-	TGTGCCAGCAGCTTAGAGGGCAACACTGAAGCTTTCTTT	CASSLEGNTEAFF
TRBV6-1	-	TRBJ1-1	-	TGTGCCAGCAGTGAATTACCTATTATGAACACTGAAGCTTTCTTT	CASSELPIMNTEAFF
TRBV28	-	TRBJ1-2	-	TGTGCCAGCAGTTTGCCACGGTGGACTTATGGCTACACCTTC	CASSLPRWTYGYTF
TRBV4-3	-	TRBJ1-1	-	TGCGCCAGCAGCCAAGAACCTCAAAACACTGAAGCTTTCTTT	CASSQEPQNTEAFF
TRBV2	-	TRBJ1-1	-	TGTGCCAGCAGGCATGAGGAGCGTGCGGACACTGAAGCTTTCTTT	CASRHEERADTEAFF
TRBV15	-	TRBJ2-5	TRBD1	TGTGCCACCAGCAGTGGACAGGGGGCTCGTGAGACCCAGTACTTC	CATSSGQGARETQYF
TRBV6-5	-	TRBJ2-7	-	TGTGCCAGCAGTTACTCCCTATTTTACGAGCAGTACTTC	CASSYSLFYEQYF
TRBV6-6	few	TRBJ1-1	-	TGTGCCAGCAGCCCGAGGCAGGGTGGCACTGAAGCTTTCTTT	CASSPRQGGTEAFF
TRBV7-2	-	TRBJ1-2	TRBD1	TGTGCCAGCAGCTTAATCCCCGGACAGGGTAACTATGGCTACACCTTC	CASSLIPGQGNYGYTF
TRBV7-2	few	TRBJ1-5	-	TGTGCCAGCAGCTTAAATCCACTCTATAGCAATCAGCCCCAGCATTTT	CASSLNPLYSNQPQHF
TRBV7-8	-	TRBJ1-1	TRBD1	TGTGCCAGCAGCTTAGGTGACAGGGGACGTCATATGAACACTGAAGCTTTCTTT	CASSLGDRGRHMNTEAFF
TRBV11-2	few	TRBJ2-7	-	TGTGCCAGCAGCTTAGGGGGACCAACCTACGAGCAGTACTTC	CASSLGGPTYEQYF